This T cell receptor (beta chain) was recovered during a study of blood T cell repertoires in COVID-19. The protocol was immunoSEQ multiplex PCR, while the TCRdb copy is restricted to in-frame clones and leaves out a portion. The sample contains about 140,000 clones, almost 80% of which appear only once. The CDR3 sequence is 12 residues long. The V end was cut by 5 bases, the J end by 2 bases, with 7 bases between. Germline-derived CDR1 and CDR2 are MDHEN and SYDVKM. This chain connects TRBV28 to TRBJ2-7; tentative D call: TRBD1 (5 bases). Sequenced sample: peripheral blood. The sequence came from a man in his fifties or sixties who had recovered from COVID-19. CDR3 in DNA: TGTGCCAGCAGTCGGACAACCTACGAGCAGTACTTC. Its protein is CASSRTTYEQYF.